This T cell receptor beta chain was sequenced for a study of blood T cell repertoires in COVID-19. Losses at the gene ends were 1 base for V and 6 bases for J; bases not matched to a gene: 8. The CDR3 is made up of 16 amino acids. CDR1 and CDR2 from the germline V gene are LGHDT and YNNKEL (reference sequence). TCRdb keeps only in-frame clones here, not all; method: immunoSEQ multiplex PCR. The sample records a few hundred thousand clones, 88% being singletons. Sequences were obtained from peripheral blood. This clonotype was obtained from a man aged 18 to 35 with active or convalescent COVID-19. This chain uses TRBV3-1 (or the pseudogene TRBV3-2) with TRBJ1-5, with TRBD1 matching 8 bases. The CDR3 DNA reads as TGTGCCAGCAGCCAAGGAGGGGCAGGGGGCCGTCAGCCCCAGCATTTT. Protein sequence: CASSQGGAGGRQPQHF.